One and the same sample provided the 9 T cell receptor beta chains below, sequenced in a study of beta chain features in type 1 diabetes. Findings and limits, study-wide: The study found moderately but significantly shorter TCRB CDR3s in all four CD4+ subsets of Type 1 diabetes patients.

Expressed TCRB transcripts were sequenced because the entire RNA isolate underwent reverse transcription. Here immunoSEQ multiplex PCR was the method, and the copy in TCRdb shows in-frame clones only, minus some. The sample records approximately 170,000 clones, 7.8% being singletons. What these receptors recognize is not known. The sample consisted of central memory CD4+ T cells from blood. The receptors were sampled from a woman aged 40 to 50 with type 1 diabetes.

The CDR3 coding sequence is TGTGCCAGCTCACCACCGAGTAGGCGGCACACTGAAGCTTTCTTT. Translation gives CASSPPSRRHTEAFF. The V and J genes are TRBV18 and TRBJ1-1; no clear D. The ends were cut back, 0 bases at V and 3 bases at J, with 11 bases in the middle. Germline-derived CDR1 and CDR2 are KGHSH and LQKENI. The CDR3 extends over 15 amino acids.

The chain combines TRBV9 with TRBJ2-1; 9 bases fit TRBD2. Losses at the gene ends were 3 bases for V and 2 bases for J; bases not matched to a gene: 3. The CDR3 totals 15 residues. Germline loops: CDR1 SGDLS, CDR2 YYNGEE. In nucleotides, the CDR3 is TGTGCCAGCAGCGCCCTAGCGGGAACCTACAATGAGCAGTTCTTC. Its translation: CASSALAGTYNEQFF.

The chain is built from TRBV4-3 and TRBJ1-5; D perhaps matches TRBD1 (5 bases). Trimming stripped 3 bases from V and 4 bases from J, with 19 bases between. The germline V gene has CDR1 LGHNA and CDR2 YSLEER. This CDR3 region has 17 residues. CDR3 nucleotide sequence: TGCGCCAGCAGCCAGCCCCCCGGGGGACGGTTGAATCAGCCCCAGCATTTT. Translated, it gives CASSQPPGGRLNQPQHF.

This clone has only a few counts. V and J are TRBV30 and TRBJ1-1, with 7 bases lining up with TRBD1. The CDR3 loop spans 13 amino acids. The ends lost 4 bases at V and 5 bases at J; junction bases unmatched: 7. Germline CDR1 reads GTSNPN; CDR2 reads SVGIG (reference sequence). The CDR3 loop is CAWNPTGSTEAFF. CDR3 DNA sequence: TGTGCCTGGAATCCGACAGGGTCAACTGAAGCTTTCTTT.

The chain joins TRBV19 to TRBJ1-2, with unresolved D. V was clipped by 5 bases and J by 8 bases, with 18 bases between them. Germline CDR1 is LNHDA and CDR2 is SQIVND (reference sequence). There are 14 residues in the CDR3. For the CDR3, the DNA is TGTGCCAGTAGTCCCCGGCCGATGACGCGGGGCTACACCTTC. Amino acid sequence: CASSPRPMTRGYTF.

V is TRBV30 and J is TRBJ1-5; D ambiguous. The CDR3 is 13 amino acids. The V and J ends lost 3 bases and 1 base respectively, with 7 bases between them. Germline CDR1 reads GTSNPN; CDR2 reads SVGIG (reference sequence). The CDR3 sequence: CAWSTGSNQPQHF. Written as DNA, the CDR3 is TGTGCCTGGAGCACGGGAAGCAATCAGCCCCAGCATTTT.

The chain carries TRBV2 and TRBJ2-7; D is unclear. V was cut by 5 bases and J by 2 bases, with 13 bases left in between. The CDR3 consists of 14 residues. In germline, CDR1 is SNHLY, CDR2 FYNNEI. CDR3 residues: CASSPNSYTYEQYF. As DNA, the CDR3 is TGTGCCAGCAGTCCTAACAGCTATACCTACGAGCAGTACTTC.

To note about this clone: This same CDR3 is encoded by further DNA sequences in the sample. V and J are TRBV29-1 and TRBJ1-2; no clear D gene. V was shortened by 3 bases and J by 4 bases, with 6 bases between the two germline ends. CDR3 length equals 11 residues. CDR1 SQVTM and CDR2 ANQGSEA come from the germline V gene. CDR3 bases: TGCAGCGTTGACGATAGCTATGGCTACACCTTC. Translating gives CSVDDSYGYTF.

This clone was counted a few times. This chain uses TRBV7-9 with TRBJ1-1, with D possibly matching TRBD1 (6 bases). Germline V gives CDR1 SEHNR, CDR2 FQNEAQ (reference sequence). CDR3 size: 11 residues. The V end was cut by 6 bases, the J end by 11 bases, with 13 bases between. Written as DNA, the CDR3 is TGTGCCAGCAGTTCCGGGACATATGCTTTCTTT. Translated: CASSSGTYAFF.